The T cell receptor (beta chain) described here comes from a study of cytomegalovirus exposure and HLA in healthy donors. As for this clone: Antigen specificity is unknown.

Study results and caveats: Reports described diagnosis of cytomegalovirus status by the classifier as highly specific and sensitive. Listed as cytomegalovirus-associated were 150 or so TCR beta chains.

V shed 6 bases, J shed 1 base, and the junction held 4 bases outside the gene matches. This CDR3 comprises 14 residues. Germline V lookup: CDR1 MGHDK, CDR2 SYGVNS. Sequenced by immunoSEQ multiplex PCR; TCRdb stores in-frame clones only, minus some. This sample yields 160,000 or so clones, of which 87% are seen a single time; 1.4% belongs to the top ten. The J gene is TRBJ1-1, the V gene TRBV25-1; TRBD1 matches 8 bases. This receptor was obtained from a woman in her 30s in good health and CMV-seronegative. The source material was PBMCs. CDR3 sequence (DNA): TGTGCCAGCAGGTCAGACAGGGGGAACACTGAAGCTTTCTTT. Protein: CASRSDRGNTEAFF.